The present T cell receptor beta chain was sequenced within a study of memory CD4+ T cells and cytomegalovirus serostatus (dated by TCRdb to 2018 to 2020). For context, the study as a whole: The 35 or so healthy Belgian adults in the cohort included 9 who were CMV seropositive and roughly 25 who were CMV seronegative. To replicate a published TCR-based CMV serostatus classifier, the study sequenced CD4+ memory TCRbeta repertoires from a Belgian cohort whose cytomegalovirus serostatus was known. General study outcomes and caveats: CMV serostatus prediction reached a median bootstrapped AUC of approximately 0.96 with the original framework and about 0.93 with a US-trained random forest. Results were interpreted as suggesting that the CMV-associated TCR signature is largely present in the CD4+ memory repertoire. Among the 150 to 200 previously reported CMV-associated TCRbeta sequences, approximately 67 showed up in the CD4+ memory repertoires, with each one found in between one and five individuals. On the Belgian cohort, the classifier based on the original framework reached a median bootstrapped AUC of 0.95, with a 95% CI of 0.76-1.00. Only CD4+CD45RO+ memory cells were sequenced, in contrast to the original study, in which naive and memory CD4+ and CD8+ populations were covered.

Single viable CD3+CD4+CD8-CD45RO+ cells were sorted as memory CD4+ T cells on a FACSAria II. CMV serostatus was assessed using a Roche Elecsys assay, by which serum IgG against CMV pp150, pp28, p38 and p52 was detected. After thawing, total CD4+ T cells were enriched by positive selection with CD4 magnetic microbeads. The samples came from a different study that was designed specifically to examine the CD4+ T cell memory repertoire. Following standard operating procedures, peripheral blood mononuclear cells were isolated and cryopreserved, while serum was kept at -80 degrees C. CD3-PerCP (BW264/56), CD4-APC (RPA-T4), CD45RO-PE (UCHT1) and CD8-Pacific Orange (3B5) antibodies were used for staining, and non-viable cells were excluded with Sytox blue. Genomic DNA was extracted from sorted cells with the Quick-DNA Microprep Kit. Amplification of TCRbeta DNA was done with the immunoSEQ hsTCRbeta kit, following the protocol from the manufacturer. An Illumina MiSeq instrument was used to sequence the TCRbeta libraries. The source study handled its data this way. Removing out-of-frame sequences left roughly 2.4 million distinct TCRbeta sequences, an average of about 70,000 per individual. Each individual was scored by the count of 150 or so previously reported CMV-associated TCRbeta sequences and the total productive distinct TCRbeta count. A beta-binomial model was reimplemented in Python, and scikit-learn random forests with default parameters were trained on data from the US cohort. Classifier performance on the Belgian cohort was reported as the median AUC with percentile confidence intervals calculated over 10,000 bootstrap iterations. TCRdb provides this immuneACCESS table in a form limited to in-frame rearrangements. Some clones are lacking; in checked studies, under half of them reflect an unresolved V gene, and why the rest are absent is not known. V and J calls and clone size are those listed in that table; D and trimming were worked out from the DNA. A total of 50,000 or so clones appear in this sample, 82% of them only once. The ten largest clones take up under 0.65% of the sample.

The table lists this clone with a few counts. Its binding antigen is unknown. Per-nucleotide qualities are absent, and no much larger clonotype sits a single base away. From the cysteine up to the phenylalanine, the CDR3 has a length of 13 residues. The entry retains the CDR3 DNA only, 39 bases that are in frame from base 1. Germline trimming amounts to 6 bases on V and 8 bases on J, with 9 as the count of junction bases outside the gene matches. Per the germline V gene, MNHNS is the CDR1 and SASEGT is the CDR2. The TCR originated in an adult in good health and CMV-seronegative. The rearranged segments are TRBV6-1 and TRBJ1-2, with 7 middle bases fitting TRBD1. The sequenced sample was memory CD4+ T cells from blood. The CDR3 here reads CASREQGSSGYTF. The sequenced DNA: TGTGCCAGCAGGGAACAGGGGTCGTCGGGCTACACCTTC.